The 2 T cell receptor beta chains reported below all come from one sample, sequenced in a study of cytomegalovirus exposure and HLA in healthy donors. Primers included in the PCR were 60 Vbeta and 13 Jbeta primers. This table comes from immunoSEQ multiplex PCR, and its TCRdb copy is limited to in-frame clones, with some not included. The table lists 150,000 or so clones, nearly 80% of them singletons. Material: PBMCs. Receptors originate from a man aged 35 to 55 in good health and CMV-seropositive.

The rearrangement uses TRBV28 and TRBJ1-5; TRBD1 agrees at 8 bases. The germline V gene encodes CDR1 MDHEN and CDR2 SYDVKM. The J segment lost 4 bases and the V segment lost 1 base, leaving 9 bases of the junction unmatched. This CDR3 has 17 residues. DNA of the CDR3: TGTGCCAGCAGTTTATTTTTATTGCGGACAGGGAATCAGCCCCAGCATTTT. It codes for CASSLFLLRTGNQPQHF.

The V gene is TRBV18, the J gene TRBJ1-1, with TRBD1 matching 7 bases. Unmatched junction bases numbered 4, after V lost 5 bases and J lost 1 base. CDR1 and CDR2 from the germline V gene are KGHSH and LQKENI. The CDR3 is made up of 14 amino acids. The CDR3 sequence: CASSADRTNTEAFF. The CDR3 DNA reads TGTGCCAGCTCAGCGGACAGGACGAACACTGAAGCTTTCTTT.